This T cell receptor (beta chain) was captured in a study of T cell responses to AZD1222 COVID-19 vaccine. V was shortened by 5 bases and J by 6 bases, with 12 bases between the two germline ends. Germline V lookup: CDR1 KGHDR, CDR2 SFDVKD. This CDR3 is 13 amino acids long. TCRdb's copy holds only in-frame clones and misses some; the assay was immunoSEQ multiplex PCR. The table has approximately 92,000 clones, over 80% seen once. The chain is built from TRBV24-1 and TRBJ1-2; maybe TRBD1 (5 bases). The clonotype was recovered from an adult in good health. Sequencing was performed on peripheral blood, taken on day 0 of AZD1222 vaccination. The CDR3, as DNA: TGTGCCACCAGTGCCTCCCCCAGGGATGGCTACACCTTC. This codes for CATSASPRDGYTF.